This T cell receptor beta chain was sequenced for a study of vaccination and CD4 T cells after COVID-19. About the research overall: The study collected post-vaccine samples a median around 76 days after dose two, with a range of 14 to 241. Cultures designated as controls were supplied with a CEFX pool, an HIV-1 Nef pool, or no peptide.

The study sequenced cultured CD4+ T cell DNA using the Oncomine TCR Beta short-read assay. From CD4+ T cells that had been cultured, genomic DNA was extracted. TCRdb used MiXCR to reprocess the PCR reads, holding one entry per CDR3 protein. The sample has 8,500 to 13,000 distinct CDR3 sequences; 40% to 50% are singletons. Noted treatment: roughly 10-day PBMC culture with coronavirus spike peptide pools or control peptides (ViraFEST assay). With regard to this clonotype: Its antigen is as yet unknown.

This CDR3 has 15 residues. V trimming: 8 bases; J trimming: 3 bases; junction bases outside the gene matches: 10. Germline CDR1 reads MNHNS; CDR2 reads SASEGT. The rearrangement links TRBV6-1 to TRBJ2-3; TRBD2 matches at 8 bases. The sequencing sample was made of CD4+ T cells from blood, cultured in vitro. The TCR comes from a human donor who had recovered from COVID-19. CDR3 sequence reads: CASSSGGAGTDTQYF. DNA of the CDR3: TGTGCCAGCTCATCCGGGGGGGCAGGAACAGATACGCAGTATTTT.